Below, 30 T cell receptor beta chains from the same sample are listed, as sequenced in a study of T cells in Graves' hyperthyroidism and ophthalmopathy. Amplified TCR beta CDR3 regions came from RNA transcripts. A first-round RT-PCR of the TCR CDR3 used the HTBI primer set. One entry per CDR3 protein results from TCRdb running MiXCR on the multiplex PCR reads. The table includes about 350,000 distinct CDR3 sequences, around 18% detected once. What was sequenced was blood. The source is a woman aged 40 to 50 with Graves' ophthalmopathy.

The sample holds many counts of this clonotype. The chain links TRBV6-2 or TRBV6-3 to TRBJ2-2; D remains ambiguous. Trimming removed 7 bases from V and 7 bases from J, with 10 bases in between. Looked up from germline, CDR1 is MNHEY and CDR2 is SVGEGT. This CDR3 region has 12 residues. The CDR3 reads CASTSSNGELFF. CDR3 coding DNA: TGTGCCAGCACCTCCTCGAACGGGGAGCTGTTTTTT.

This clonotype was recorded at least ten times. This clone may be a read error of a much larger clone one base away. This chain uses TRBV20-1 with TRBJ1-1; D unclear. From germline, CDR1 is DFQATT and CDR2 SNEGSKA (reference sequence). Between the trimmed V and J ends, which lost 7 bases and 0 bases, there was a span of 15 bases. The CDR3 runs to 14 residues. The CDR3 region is CSVGFRILNTEAFF. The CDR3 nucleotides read TGCAGTGTTGGCTTCAGAATACTGAACACTGAAGCTTTCTTT.

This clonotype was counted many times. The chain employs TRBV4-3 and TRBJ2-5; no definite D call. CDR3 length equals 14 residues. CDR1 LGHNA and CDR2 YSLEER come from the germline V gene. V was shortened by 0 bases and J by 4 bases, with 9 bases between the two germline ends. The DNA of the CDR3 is TGCGCCAGCAGCCAAGAAGCATTCCGAGAGACCCAGTACTTC. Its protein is CASSQEAFRETQYF.

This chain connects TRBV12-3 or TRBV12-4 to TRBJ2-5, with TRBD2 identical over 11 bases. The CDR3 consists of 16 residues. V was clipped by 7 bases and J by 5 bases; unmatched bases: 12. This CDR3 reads CASTSGILAGVETQYF. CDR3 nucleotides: TGTGCCAGCACTTCCGGGATACTAGCGGGAGTGGAGACCCAGTACTTC.

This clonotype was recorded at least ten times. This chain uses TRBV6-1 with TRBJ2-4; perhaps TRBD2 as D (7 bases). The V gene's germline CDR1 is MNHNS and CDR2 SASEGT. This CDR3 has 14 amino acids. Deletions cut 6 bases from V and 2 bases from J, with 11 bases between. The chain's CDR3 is CASRAGQTKNIQYF. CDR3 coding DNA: TGTGCCAGCAGAGCGGGACAAACCAAAAACATTCAGTACTTC.

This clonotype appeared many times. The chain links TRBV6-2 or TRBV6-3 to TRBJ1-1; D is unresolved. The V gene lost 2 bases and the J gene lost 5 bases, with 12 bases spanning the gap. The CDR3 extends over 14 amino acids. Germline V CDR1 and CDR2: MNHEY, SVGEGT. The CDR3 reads CASSYPFGRTEAFF. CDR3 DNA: TGTGCCAGCAGTTACCCGTTCGGGCGAACTGAAGCTTTCTTT.

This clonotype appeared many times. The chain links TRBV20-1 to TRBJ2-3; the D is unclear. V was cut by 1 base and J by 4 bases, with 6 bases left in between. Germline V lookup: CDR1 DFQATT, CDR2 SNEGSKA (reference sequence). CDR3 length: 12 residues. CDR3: CSARVVPDTQYF. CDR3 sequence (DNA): TGCAGTGCTAGAGTCGTGCCAGATACGCAGTATTTT.

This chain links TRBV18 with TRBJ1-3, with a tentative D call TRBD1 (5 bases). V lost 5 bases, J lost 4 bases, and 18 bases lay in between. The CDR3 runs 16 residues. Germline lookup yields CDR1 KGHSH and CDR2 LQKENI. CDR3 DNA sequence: TGTGCCAGCTCATCGCTCAGGGAGTCAGGAGGAAACACCATATATTTT. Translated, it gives CASSSLRESGGNTIYF.

The CDR3 loop reads CASSGEMRGRSYEQYF. The CDR3 DNA is TGTGCCAGCAGTGGAGAAATGAGGGGGCGTTCCTACGAGCAGTACTTC. The chain combines TRBV6-1 with TRBJ2-7; 7 positions agree with TRBD1. V shed 4 bases and J 1 base; nucleotides not matched to a gene: 10. CDR1 is MNHNS, CDR2 SASEGT, per germline. The CDR3 is made up of 16 amino acids.

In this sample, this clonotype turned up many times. CDR3: CSVVTGRYEQYF. Written as DNA, the CDR3 is TGCAGCGTTGTAACGGGGCGCTACGAGCAGTACTTC. The chain employs TRBV29-1 and TRBJ2-7; D could derive from TRBD1 or TRBD2 (5 bases each). Germline lookup yields CDR1 SQVTM and CDR2 ANQGSEA. Trimming shortened V by 4 bases and J by 3 bases, and 10 bases separated the two germline ends. The CDR3 is 12 amino acids.

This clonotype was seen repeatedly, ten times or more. CDR3 amino acids: CSVQGSNQPQHF. DNA of the CDR3: TGCAGCGTTCAGGGGAGCAATCAGCCCCAGCATTTT. The chain is built from TRBV29-1 and TRBJ1-5, with a weak D call TRBD1 (6 bases). Between the trimmed V and J ends, which lost 5 bases and 1 base, there was a span of 6 bases. The germline gives CDR1 SQVTM, CDR2 ANQGSEA. CDR3 length: 12 residues.

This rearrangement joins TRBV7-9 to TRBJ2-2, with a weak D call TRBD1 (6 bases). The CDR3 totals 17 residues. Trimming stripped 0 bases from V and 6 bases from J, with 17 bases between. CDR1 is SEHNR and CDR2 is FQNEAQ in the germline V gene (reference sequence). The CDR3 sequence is CASSLATGTGAAGELFF. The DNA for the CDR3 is TGTGCCAGCAGCTTAGCGACAGGCACCGGGGCGGCCGGGGAGCTGTTTTTT.

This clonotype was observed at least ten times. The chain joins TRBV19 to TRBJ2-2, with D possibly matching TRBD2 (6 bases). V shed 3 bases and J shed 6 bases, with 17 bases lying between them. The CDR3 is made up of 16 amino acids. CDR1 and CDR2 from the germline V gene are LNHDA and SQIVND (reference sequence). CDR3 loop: CASSIRVTSWSGELFF. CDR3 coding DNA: TGTGCCAGTAGTATTCGCGTGACTAGTTGGTCCGGGGAGCTGTTTTTT. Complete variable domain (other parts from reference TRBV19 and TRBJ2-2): DGGITQSPKYLFRKEGQNVTLSCEQNLNHDAMYWYRQDPGQGLRLIYYSQIVNDFQKGDIAEGYSVSREKKESFPLTVTSAQKNPTAFYLCASSIRVTSWSGELFFGEGSRLTVL.

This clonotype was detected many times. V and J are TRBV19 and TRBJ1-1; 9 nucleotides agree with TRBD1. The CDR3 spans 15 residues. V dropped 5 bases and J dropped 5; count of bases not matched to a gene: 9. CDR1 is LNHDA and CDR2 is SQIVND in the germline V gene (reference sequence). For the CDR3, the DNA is TGTGCCAGTAGTCCCGGGACAGGGAGGCGGACTGAAGCTTTCTTT. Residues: CASSPGTGRRTEAFF.

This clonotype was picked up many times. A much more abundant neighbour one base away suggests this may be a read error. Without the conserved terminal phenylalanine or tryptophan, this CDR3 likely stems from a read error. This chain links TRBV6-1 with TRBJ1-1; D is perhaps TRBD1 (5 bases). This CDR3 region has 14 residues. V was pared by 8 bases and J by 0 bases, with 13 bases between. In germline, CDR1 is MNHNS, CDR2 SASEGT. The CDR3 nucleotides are TGTGCCAGCGCACCGGGACCGGTGAACACTGAAGCTTTCCTT. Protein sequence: CASAPGPVNTEAFL.

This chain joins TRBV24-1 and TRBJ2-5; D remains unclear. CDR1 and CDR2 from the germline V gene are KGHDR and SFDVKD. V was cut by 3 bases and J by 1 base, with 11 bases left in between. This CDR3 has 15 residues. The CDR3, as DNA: TGTGCCACCAGTGATACACCACCATCCCAAGAGACCCAGTACTTC. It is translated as CATSDTPPSQETQYF.

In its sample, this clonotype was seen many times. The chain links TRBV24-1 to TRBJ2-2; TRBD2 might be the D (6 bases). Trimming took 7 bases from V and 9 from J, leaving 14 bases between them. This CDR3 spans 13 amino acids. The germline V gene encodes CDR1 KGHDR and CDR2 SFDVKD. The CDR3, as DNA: TGTGCCACCAGCGACCCGGGACTCTGGGAGCTGTTTTTT. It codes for CATSDPGLWELFF.

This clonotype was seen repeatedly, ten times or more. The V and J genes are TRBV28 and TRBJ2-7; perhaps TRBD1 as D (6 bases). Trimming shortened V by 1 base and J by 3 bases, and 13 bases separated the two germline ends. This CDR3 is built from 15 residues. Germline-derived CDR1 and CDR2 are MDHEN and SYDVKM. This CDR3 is CASSLYRALSYEQYF. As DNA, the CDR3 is TGTGCCAGCAGTTTATACAGGGCCTTAAGCTACGAGCAGTACTTC.

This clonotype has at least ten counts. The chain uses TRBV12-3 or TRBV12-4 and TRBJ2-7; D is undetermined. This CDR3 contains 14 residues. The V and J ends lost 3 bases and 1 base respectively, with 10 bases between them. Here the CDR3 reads CASSLRLSSYEQYF. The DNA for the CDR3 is TGTGCCAGCAGTTTGAGGTTGAGTTCCTACGAGCAGTACTTC.

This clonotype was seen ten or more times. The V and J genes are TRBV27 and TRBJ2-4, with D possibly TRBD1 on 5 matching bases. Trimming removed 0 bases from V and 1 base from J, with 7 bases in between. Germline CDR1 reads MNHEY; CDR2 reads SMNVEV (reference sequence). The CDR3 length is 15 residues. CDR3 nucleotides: TGTGCCAGCAGTTTATCCCCAGGGGCCAAAAACATTCAGTACTTC. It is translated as CASSLSPGAKNIQYF.

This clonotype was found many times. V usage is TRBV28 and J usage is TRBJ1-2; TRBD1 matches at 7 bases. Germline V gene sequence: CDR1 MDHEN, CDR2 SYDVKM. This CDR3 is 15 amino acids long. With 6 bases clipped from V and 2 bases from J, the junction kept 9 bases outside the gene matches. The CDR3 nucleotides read TGTGCCAGCAGGTATAACAGGGACAGAAACTATGGCTACACCTTC. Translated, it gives CASRYNRDRNYGYTF.

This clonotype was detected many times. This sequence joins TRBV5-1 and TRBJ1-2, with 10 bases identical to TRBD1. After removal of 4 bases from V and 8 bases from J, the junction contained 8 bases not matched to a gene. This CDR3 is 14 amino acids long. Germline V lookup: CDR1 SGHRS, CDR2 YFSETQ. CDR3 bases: TGCGCCAGCAGCAGGGACAGGGGCCTAGAGGGCTACACCTTC. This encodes CASSRDRGLEGYTF. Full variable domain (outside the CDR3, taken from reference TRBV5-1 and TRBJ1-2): KAGVTQTPRYLIKTRGQQVTLSCSPISGHRSVSWYQQTPGQGLQFLFEYFSETQRNKGNFPGRFSGRQFSNSRSEMNVSTLELGDSALYLCASSRDRGLEGYTFGSGTRLTVV.

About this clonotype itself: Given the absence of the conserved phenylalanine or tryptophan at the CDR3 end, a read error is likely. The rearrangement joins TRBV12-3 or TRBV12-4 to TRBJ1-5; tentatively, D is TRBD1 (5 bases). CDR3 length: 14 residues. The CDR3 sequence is CTTAEGGGNQPQHL. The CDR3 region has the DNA TGTACCACCGCCGAAGGCGGGGGGAATCAGCCCCAGCATCTT.

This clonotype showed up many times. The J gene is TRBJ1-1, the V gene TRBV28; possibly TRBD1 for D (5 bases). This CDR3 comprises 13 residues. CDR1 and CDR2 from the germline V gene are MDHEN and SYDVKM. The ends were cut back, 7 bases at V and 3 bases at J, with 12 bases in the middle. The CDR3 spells CASTGVYDTEAFF. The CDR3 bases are TGTGCCAGCACGGGGGTCTACGACACTGAAGCTTTCTTT.

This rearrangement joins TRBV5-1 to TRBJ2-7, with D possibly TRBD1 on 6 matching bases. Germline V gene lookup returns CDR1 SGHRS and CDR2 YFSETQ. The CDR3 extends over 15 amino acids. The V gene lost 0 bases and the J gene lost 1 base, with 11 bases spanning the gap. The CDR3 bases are TGCGCCAGCAGCTTGGAGGGGACAAGGTCCTACGAGCAGTACTTC. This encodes CASSLEGTRSYEQYF.

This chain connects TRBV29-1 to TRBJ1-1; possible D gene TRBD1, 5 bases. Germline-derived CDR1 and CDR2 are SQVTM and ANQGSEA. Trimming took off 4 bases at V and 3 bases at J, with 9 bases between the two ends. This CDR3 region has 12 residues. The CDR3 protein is CSVADSYTEAFF. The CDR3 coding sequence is TGCAGCGTTGCTGACAGTTACACTGAAGCTTTCTTT.

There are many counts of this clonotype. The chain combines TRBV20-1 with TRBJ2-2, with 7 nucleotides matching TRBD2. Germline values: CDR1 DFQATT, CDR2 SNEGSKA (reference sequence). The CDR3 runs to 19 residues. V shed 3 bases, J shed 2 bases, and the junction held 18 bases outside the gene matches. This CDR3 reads CSARPSLREILGNTGELFF. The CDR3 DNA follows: TGCAGTGCTAGGCCTAGCTTGCGGGAGATCCTAGGAAACACCGGGGAGCTGTTTTTT.

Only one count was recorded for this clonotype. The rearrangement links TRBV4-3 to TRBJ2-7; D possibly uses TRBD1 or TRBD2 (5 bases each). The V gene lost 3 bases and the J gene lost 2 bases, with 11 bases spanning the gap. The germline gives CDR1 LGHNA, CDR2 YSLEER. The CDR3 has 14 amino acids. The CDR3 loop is CASSQDTRAYEQYF. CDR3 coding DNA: TGCGCCAGCAGCCAGGACACTAGGGCCTACGAGCAGTACTTC.

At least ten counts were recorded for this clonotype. The CDR3: CASSTDSNYEQYF. The CDR3 bases are TGCGCCAGCAGCACGGACAGCAATTACGAGCAGTACTTC. The chain employs TRBV5-1 and TRBJ2-7, with a possible D match to TRBD1 (6 bases). Trimming pared 4 bases from V and 4 bases from J, leaving 12 bases between. Germline lookup yields CDR1 SGHRS and CDR2 YFSETQ. The CDR3 covers 13 residues.

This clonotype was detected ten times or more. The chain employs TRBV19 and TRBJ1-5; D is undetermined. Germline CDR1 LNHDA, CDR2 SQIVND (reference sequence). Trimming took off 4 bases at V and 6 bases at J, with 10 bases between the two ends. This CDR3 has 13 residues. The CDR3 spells CASSTVWGQPQHF. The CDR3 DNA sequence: TGTGCCAGTAGTACCGTGTGGGGTCAGCCCCAGCATTTT.